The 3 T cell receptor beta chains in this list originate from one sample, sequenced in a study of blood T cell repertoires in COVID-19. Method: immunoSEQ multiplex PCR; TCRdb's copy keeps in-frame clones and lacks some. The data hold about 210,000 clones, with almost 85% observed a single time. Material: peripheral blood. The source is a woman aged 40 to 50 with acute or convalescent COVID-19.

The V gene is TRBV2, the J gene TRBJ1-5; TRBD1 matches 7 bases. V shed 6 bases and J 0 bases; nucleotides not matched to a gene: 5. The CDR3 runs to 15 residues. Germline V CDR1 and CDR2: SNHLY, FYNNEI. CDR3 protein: CASRGTDNSNQPQHF. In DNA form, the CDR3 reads TGTGCCAGCAGGGGGACAGATAATAGCAATCAGCCCCAGCATTTT.

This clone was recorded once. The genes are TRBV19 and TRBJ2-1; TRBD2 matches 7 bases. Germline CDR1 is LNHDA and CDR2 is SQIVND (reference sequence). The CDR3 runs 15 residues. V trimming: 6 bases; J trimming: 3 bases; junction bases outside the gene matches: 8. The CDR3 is CASRPRGSYYNEQFF. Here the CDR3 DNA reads TGTGCCAGTAGACCGCGCGGGAGTTACTACAATGAGCAGTTCTTC. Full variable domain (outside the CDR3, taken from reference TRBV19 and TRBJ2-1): DGGITQSPKYLFRKEGQNVTLSCEQNLNHDAMYWYRQDPGQGLRLIYYSQIVNDFQKGDIAEGYSVSREKKESFPLTVTSAQKNPTAFYLCASRPRGSYYNEQFFGPGTRLTVL.

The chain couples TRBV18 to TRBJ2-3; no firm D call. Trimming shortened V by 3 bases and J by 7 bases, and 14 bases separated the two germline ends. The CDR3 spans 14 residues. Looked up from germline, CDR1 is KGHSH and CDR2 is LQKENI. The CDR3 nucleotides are TGTGCCAGCTCACCCCCAGTTAACGACTATACGCAGTATTTT. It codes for CASSPPVNDYTQYF.